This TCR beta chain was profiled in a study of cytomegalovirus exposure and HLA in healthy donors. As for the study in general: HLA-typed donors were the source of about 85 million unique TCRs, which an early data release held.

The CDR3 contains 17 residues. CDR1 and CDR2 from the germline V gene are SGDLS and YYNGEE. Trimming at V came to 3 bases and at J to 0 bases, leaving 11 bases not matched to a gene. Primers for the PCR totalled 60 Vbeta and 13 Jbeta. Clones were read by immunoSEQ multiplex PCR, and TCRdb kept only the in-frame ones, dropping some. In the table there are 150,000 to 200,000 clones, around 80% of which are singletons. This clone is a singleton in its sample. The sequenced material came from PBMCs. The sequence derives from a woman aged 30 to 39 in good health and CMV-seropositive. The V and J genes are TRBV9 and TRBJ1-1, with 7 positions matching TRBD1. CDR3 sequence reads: CASSAGTETFMNTEAFF. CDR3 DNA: TGTGCCAGCAGCGCCGGGACAGAAACTTTTATGAACACTGAAGCTTTCTTT.